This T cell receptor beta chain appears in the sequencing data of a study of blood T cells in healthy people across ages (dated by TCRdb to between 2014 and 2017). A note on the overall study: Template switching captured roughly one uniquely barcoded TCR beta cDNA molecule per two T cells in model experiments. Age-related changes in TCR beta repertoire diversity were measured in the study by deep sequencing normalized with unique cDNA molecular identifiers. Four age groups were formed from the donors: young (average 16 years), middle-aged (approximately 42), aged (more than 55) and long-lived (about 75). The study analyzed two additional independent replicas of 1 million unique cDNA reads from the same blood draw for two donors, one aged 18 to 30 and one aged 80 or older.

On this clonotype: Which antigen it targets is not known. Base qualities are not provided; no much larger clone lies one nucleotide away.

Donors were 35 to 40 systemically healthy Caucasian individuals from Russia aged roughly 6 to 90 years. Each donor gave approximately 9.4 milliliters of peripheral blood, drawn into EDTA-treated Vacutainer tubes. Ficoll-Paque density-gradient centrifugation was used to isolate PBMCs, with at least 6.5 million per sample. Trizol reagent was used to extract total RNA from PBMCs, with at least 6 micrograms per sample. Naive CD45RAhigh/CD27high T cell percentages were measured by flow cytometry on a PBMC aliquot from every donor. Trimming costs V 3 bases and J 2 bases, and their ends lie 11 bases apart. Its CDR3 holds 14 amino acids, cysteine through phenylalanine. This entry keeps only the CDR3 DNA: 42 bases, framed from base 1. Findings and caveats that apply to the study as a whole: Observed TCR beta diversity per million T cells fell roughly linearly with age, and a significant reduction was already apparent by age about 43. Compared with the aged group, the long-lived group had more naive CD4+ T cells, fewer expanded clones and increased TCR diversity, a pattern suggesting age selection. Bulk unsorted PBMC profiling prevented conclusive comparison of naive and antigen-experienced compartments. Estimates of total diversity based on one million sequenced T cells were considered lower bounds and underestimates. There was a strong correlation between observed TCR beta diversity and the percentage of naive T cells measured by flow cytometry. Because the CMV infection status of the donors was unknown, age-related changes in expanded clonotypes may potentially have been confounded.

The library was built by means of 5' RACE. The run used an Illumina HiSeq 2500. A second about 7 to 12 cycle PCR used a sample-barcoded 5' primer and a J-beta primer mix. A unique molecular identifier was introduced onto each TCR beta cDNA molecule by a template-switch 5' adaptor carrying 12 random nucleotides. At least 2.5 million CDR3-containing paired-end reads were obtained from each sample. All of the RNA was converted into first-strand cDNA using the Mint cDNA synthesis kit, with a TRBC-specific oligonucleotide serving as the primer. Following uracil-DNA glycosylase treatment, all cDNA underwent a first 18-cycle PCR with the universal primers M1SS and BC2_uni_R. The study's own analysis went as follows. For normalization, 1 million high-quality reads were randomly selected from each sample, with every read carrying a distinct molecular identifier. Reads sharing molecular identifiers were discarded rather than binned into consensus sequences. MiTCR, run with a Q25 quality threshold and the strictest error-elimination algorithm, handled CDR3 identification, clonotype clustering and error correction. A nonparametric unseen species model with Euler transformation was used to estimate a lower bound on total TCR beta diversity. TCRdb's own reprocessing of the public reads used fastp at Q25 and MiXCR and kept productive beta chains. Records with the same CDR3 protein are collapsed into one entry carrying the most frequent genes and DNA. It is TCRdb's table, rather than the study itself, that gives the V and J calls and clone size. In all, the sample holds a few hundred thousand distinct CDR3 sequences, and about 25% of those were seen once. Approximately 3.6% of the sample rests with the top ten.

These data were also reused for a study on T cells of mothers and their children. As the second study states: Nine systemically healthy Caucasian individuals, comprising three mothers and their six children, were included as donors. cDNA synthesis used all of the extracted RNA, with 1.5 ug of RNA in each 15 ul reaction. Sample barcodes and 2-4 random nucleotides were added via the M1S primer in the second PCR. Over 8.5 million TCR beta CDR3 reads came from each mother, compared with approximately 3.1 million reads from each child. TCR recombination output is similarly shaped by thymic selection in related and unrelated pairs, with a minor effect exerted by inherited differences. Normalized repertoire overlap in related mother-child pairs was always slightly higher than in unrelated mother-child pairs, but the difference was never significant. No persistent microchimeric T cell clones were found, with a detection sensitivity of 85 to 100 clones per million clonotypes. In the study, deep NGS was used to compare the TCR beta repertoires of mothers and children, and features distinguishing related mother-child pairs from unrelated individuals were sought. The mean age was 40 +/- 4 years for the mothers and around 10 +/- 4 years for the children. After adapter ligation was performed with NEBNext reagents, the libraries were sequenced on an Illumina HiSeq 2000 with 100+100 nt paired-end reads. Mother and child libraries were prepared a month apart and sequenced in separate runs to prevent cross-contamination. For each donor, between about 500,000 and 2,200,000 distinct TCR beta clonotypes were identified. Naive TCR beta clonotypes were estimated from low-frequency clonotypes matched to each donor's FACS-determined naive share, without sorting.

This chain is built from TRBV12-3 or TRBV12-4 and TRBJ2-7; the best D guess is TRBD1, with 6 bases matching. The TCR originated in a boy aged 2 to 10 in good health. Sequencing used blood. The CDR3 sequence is CASSFQGMTYEQYF. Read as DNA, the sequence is TGTGCCAGCAGTTTTCAGGGGATGACCTACGAGCAGTACTTC.